These 24 T cell receptor beta chains originate from one sample sequenced in a study of shared clonotypes between healthy human individuals. Measured with immunoSEQ multiplex PCR; TCRdb has only the in-frame clones, and not every one. The table has about 730,000 clones, just under 75% seen once; the top ten hold over 1.5%. The sample consisted of memory CD4+ T cells sorted from blood. As to subset: CD45RA-negative fraction. The receptor source for this set is a woman aged 25-40 years in good health.

The CDR3 loop is CASSLGGGRAYEQYF. The DNA of the CDR3 is TGTGCCAGCAGCTTGGGGGGCGGGAGAGCCTACGAGCAGTACTTC. The rearrangement joins TRBV7-2 to TRBJ2-7, with D perhaps matching TRBD2 (7 bases). The germline CDR1 and CDR2 sequences are SGHTA and FQGNSA. This CDR3 comprises 15 residues. The V end lost 3 bases, the J end lost 2 bases, and 14 bases lay between the germline ends.

The chain employs TRBV30 and TRBJ2-1; 8 bases line up with TRBD2. CDR1 and CDR2 from the germline V gene are GTSNPN and SVGIG (reference sequence). This CDR3 is 16 amino acids long. J was trimmed by 9 bases and V by 4 bases; bases with no gene match: 17. The CDR3: CAWTSWGAGGSGEQFF. The CDR3 DNA is TGTGCCTGGACCTCATGGGGTGCGGGAGGAAGCGGTGAGCAGTTCTTC.

The chain uses TRBV5-4 and TRBJ2-3, with D unresolved. Germline V lookup: CDR1 SGHNT, CDR2 YYREEE (reference sequence). Trimming left V 1 base short and J 6 bases short, with 9 bases between. The CDR3 covers 13 residues. CDR3 sequence reads: CASSLFATDTQYF. Written as DNA, the CDR3 is TGTGCCAGCAGCTTGTTTGCCACTGATACGCAGTATTTT.

V usage is TRBV11-2 and J usage is TRBJ1-1; D is possibly TRBD1 (5 bases). This CDR3 comprises 12 residues. Germline assignment: CDR1 SGHAT and CDR2 FQNNGV. V was trimmed by 6 bases and J by 5 bases, leaving 10 bases between them. This CDR3 is CASRTGLTEAFF. CDR3 sequence (DNA): TGTGCCAGCAGAACAGGTTTGACTGAAGCTTTCTTT.

The gene calls are TRBV27 and TRBJ2-2; no clear D gene. V lost 5 bases, J lost 0 bases, and 10 bases lay in between. Germline V gene lookup returns CDR1 MNHEY and CDR2 SMNVEV (reference sequence). This CDR3 is 15 amino acids long. DNA of the CDR3: TGTGCCAGCAGTATAAGTCTAGCGAACACCGGGGAGCTGTTTTTT. The encoded protein is CASSISLANTGELFF.

V and J are TRBV25-1 and TRBJ2-3, with D possibly matching TRBD2 (6 bases). This CDR3 is built from 15 residues. Deletions cut 3 bases from V and 4 bases from J, with 14 bases between. The germline V gene encodes CDR1 MGHDK and CDR2 SYGVNS. The CDR3 is CASSEEWEEADTQYF. The CDR3 region has the DNA TGTGCCAGCAGTGAGGAGTGGGAGGAGGCAGATACGCAGTATTTT. Full variable domain (missing parts from reference TRBV25-1 and TRBJ2-3): EADIYQTPRYLVIGTGKKITLECSQTMGHDKMYWYQQDPGMELHLIHYSYGVNSTEKGDLSSESTVSRIRTEHFPLTLESARPSHTSQYLCASSEEWEEADTQYFGPGTRLTVL.

In nucleotides, the CDR3 is TGTGCCAGCGGACTAGCGGGAGGTGAGCAGTTCTTC. It is translated as CASGLAGGEQFF. The gene calls are TRBV13 and TRBJ2-1; TRBD2 matches at 14 bases. V lost 8 bases and J lost 9; bases outside the gene matches: 0. The V gene's germline CDR1 is PRHDT and CDR2 FYEKMQ (reference sequence). The CDR3 runs to 12 residues.

CDR3 in amino acids: CASRERQGFYEQYF. The CDR3 DNA reads TGTGCCAGTAGGGAGAGACAGGGCTTCTACGAGCAGTACTTC. The V and J genes are TRBV19 and TRBJ2-5; TRBD1 aligns across 7 bases. The J call could be wrong; TRBJ2-7 is a better fit for the DNA end. Germline-derived CDR1 and CDR2 are LNHDA and SQIVND (reference sequence). This CDR3 is built from 14 residues.

The chain uses TRBV28 and TRBJ1-5; 11 bases are a match to TRBD1. Germline V gene lookup returns CDR1 MDHEN and CDR2 SYDVKM. V was pared by 7 bases and J by 0 bases, with 14 bases of the junction left unmatched. The CDR3 has 19 residues. The CDR3: CASTAGGTGGPYSNQPQHF. In DNA, the CDR3 is TGTGCCAGCACCGCCGGGGGGACAGGGGGTCCCTATAGCAATCAGCCCCAGCATTTT.

This chain connects TRBV10-3 to TRBJ2-7; possibly TRBD1 or TRBD2 for D (5 bases each). The germline V gene has CDR1 ENHRY and CDR2 SYGVKD. Trimming shortened V by 0 bases and J by 1 base, and 13 bases separated the two germline ends. The CDR3 extends over 16 amino acids. The CDR3 loop is CAISESRGSRSYEQYF. CDR3 coding DNA: TGTGCCATCAGTGAGTCGAGGGGCAGCCGATCCTACGAGCAGTACTTC.

The rearrangement joins TRBV29-1 to TRBJ2-3, with 8 bases matching TRBD2. The CDR3 extends over 13 amino acids. The V gene end was trimmed by 4 bases and the J gene end by 3 bases; junction bases not matched to a gene: 3. Germline V CDR1 and CDR2: SQVTM, ANQGSEA. The CDR3 region is CSVGGGPTDTQYF. The CDR3 DNA sequence: TGCAGCGTTGGCGGGGGGCCGACAGATACGCAGTATTTT.

CDR3 region: CASSEASGRFYEQYF. In DNA form, the CDR3 reads TGTGCCAGTAGTGAGGCTAGCGGGAGATTCTACGAGCAGTACTTC. The chain has TRBV19 and TRBJ2-7; 10 nucleotides line up with TRBD2. V trimming: 5 bases; J trimming: 3 bases; junction bases outside the gene matches: 7. Germline V CDR1 and CDR2: LNHDA, SQIVND (reference sequence). The CDR3 sequence is 15 residues long.

This clone was seen just once. The rearrangement links TRBV25-1 to TRBJ1-6; 9 nucleotides line up with TRBD1. Per germline, CDR1 MGHDK and CDR2 SYGVNS. After removal of 6 bases from V and 7 bases from J, the junction contained 7 bases not matched to a gene. The CDR3 extends over 15 amino acids. CDR3 sequence reads: CASRKPGQGNSPLHF. For the CDR3, the DNA is TGTGCCAGCAGGAAACCGGGACAGGGAAATTCACCCCTCCACTTT.

This clone was counted between two and nine times. This rearrangement joins TRBV7-2 to TRBJ2-4; 11 nucleotides align to TRBD2. This CDR3 region has 17 residues. Germline trimming cut 5 bases from V and 0 bases from J; bases unmatched to any gene: 6. The germline V gene encodes CDR1 SGHTA and CDR2 FQGNSA. The CDR3 here is CASSVTSGILAKNIQYF. The CDR3, as DNA: TGTGCCAGCAGCGTGACTAGCGGGATCCTAGCCAAAAACATTCAGTACTTC.

This clone was observed a single time. The chain recombines TRBV11-2 with TRBJ2-7; 12 bases match TRBD1. The CDR3 is made up of 16 amino acids. The V and J ends lost 5 bases and 2 bases, in that order; junction bases with no gene match: 7. Germline V gene data show CDR1 as SGHAT and CDR2 as FQNNGV. This CDR3 reads CASSTPGQGATYEQYF. In nucleotides, the CDR3 is TGTGCCAGCAGCACTCCGGGACAGGGGGCAACCTACGAGCAGTACTTC. Full variable domain (missing parts from reference TRBV11-2 and TRBJ2-7): EAGVAQSPRYKIIEKRQSVAFWCNPISGHATLYWYQQILGQGPKLLIQFQNNGVVDDSQLPKDRFSAERLKGVDSTLKIQPAKLEDSAVYLCASSTPGQGATYEQYFGPGTRLTVT.

The rearrangement uses TRBV10-3 and TRBJ2-5; 10 nucleotides line up with TRBD2. The DNA matches TRBJ2-7 better at its end, which makes the J call doubtful. Germline V gene lookup returns CDR1 ENHRY and CDR2 SYGVKD. The CDR3 has 15 amino acids. In DNA form, the CDR3 reads TGTGCCATCAGTGAGTTCGTACTAGCGGGAAACGAGCAGTACTTC. Translated: CAISEFVLAGNEQYF.

This rearrangement joins TRBV7-9 to TRBJ2-1; D may be TRBD1 or TRBD2 (5 bases each). With 4 bases removed from V and 16 bases from J, the gap between germline ends came to 20 bases. The CDR3 has 13 amino acids. Germline values: CDR1 SEHNR, CDR2 FQNEAQ (reference sequence). CDR3 residues: CASSSSSGTYFFF. CDR3 sequence (DNA): TGTGCCAGCAGCTCATCCTCCGGGACCTACTTTTTCTTC.

As regards this clone: Additional DNA sequences in this sample encode the identical CDR3. J is TRBJ2-7 and V is TRBV30; no reliable D call. This CDR3 contains 12 residues. Trimming removed 3 bases from V and 4 bases from J, with 10 bases in between. Germline CDR1 is GTSNPN and CDR2 is SVGIG (reference sequence). In DNA form, the CDR3 reads TGTGCCTGGAGCGGGCAGACTTACGAGCAGTACTTC. It translates to CAWSGQTYEQYF.

This clone was detected a few times. The chain is built from TRBV4-2 and TRBJ2-7; TRBD2 matches 9 bases. This CDR3 is 17 amino acids long. Germline V gene sequence: CDR1 LGHNA, CDR2 YNFKEQ. The V segment lost 1 base and the J segment 4 bases; nucleotides outside the gene matches: 11. CDR3 sequence reads: CASSQAAASGNSYEQYF. The CDR3 nucleotides are TGTGCCAGCAGCCAAGCGGCGGCTAGCGGGAACTCATACGAGCAGTACTTC.

Turning to this clone: Sequence at one end of the junction differs from germline and may be a read error. The V and J genes are TRBV7-8 and TRBJ2-4; D might be TRBD1 or TRBD2, each matching 5 bases. CDR3 length equals 15 residues. From germline, CDR1 is SGHVS and CDR2 FQNEAQ. The CDR3 spells CASSQTTGATNIQYF. CDR3 sequence (DNA): TGTGCCAGCAGCCAAACAACCGGGGCCACAAACATTCAGTACTTC.

The V call is TRBV20-1, the J call TRBJ1-3; tentatively, D is TRBD1 (5 bases). Germline loops: CDR1 DFQATT, CDR2 SNEGSKA (reference sequence). This CDR3 has 11 amino acids. The V end lost 6 bases, the J end lost 5 bases, and 8 bases lay between the germline ends. The CDR3 DNA reads as TGCAGTGCCAGGGTTCGAAACACCATATATTTT. Its translation is CSARVRNTIYF.

V is TRBV6-5 and J is TRBJ1-2; no reliable D call. The CDR3 sequence is 13 residues long. V was pared by 6 bases and J by 8 bases, with 16 bases between. Germline V gives CDR1 MNHEY, CDR2 SVGAGI. The CDR3 nucleotides are TGTGCCAGCAGACCGACCGAACAAAGCGGCTACACCTTC. Encoded protein: CASRPTEQSGYTF.

This sequence joins TRBV5-1 and TRBJ2-1; perhaps TRBD2 as D (6 bases). Germline V gene data show CDR1 as SGHRS and CDR2 as YFSETQ. This CDR3 spans 15 amino acids. Trimming removed 0 bases at V and 4 bases at J, with 11 bases between. CDR3 sequence: CASSLASGPYNEQFF. DNA for the CDR3: TGCGCCAGCAGCTTGGCCAGCGGGCCTTACAATGAGCAGTTCTTC. The variable domain in full, with the rest retrieved from reference TRBV5-1 and TRBJ2-1, is KAGVTQTPRYLIKTRGQQVTLSCSPISGHRSVSWYQQTPGQGLQFLFEYFSETQRNKGNFPGRFSGRQFSNSRSEMNVSTLELGDSALYLCASSLASGPYNEQFFGPGTRLTVL.

The J gene is TRBJ2-1, the V gene TRBV7-6, with TRBD2 matching over 9 bases. In germline, CDR1 is SGHVS, CDR2 FNYEAQ. The CDR3 sequence is 15 residues long. Germline trimming cut 4 bases from V and 6 bases from J; bases unmatched to any gene: 7. The CDR3 nucleotides are TGTGCCAGCAGCTCGCGTGGACTAGCGACCAATGAGCAGTTCTTC. It translates to CASSSRGLATNEQFF.